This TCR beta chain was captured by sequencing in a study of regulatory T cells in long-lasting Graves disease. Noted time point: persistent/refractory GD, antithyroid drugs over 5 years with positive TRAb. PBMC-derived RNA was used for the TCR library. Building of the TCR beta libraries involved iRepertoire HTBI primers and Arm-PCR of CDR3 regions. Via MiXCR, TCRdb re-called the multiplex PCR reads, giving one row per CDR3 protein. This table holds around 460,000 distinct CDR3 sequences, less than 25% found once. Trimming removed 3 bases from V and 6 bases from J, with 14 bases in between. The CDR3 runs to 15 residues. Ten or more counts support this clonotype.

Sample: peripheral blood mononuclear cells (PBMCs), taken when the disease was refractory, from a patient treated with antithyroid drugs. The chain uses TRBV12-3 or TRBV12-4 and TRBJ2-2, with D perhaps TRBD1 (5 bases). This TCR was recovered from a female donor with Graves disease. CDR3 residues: CASSFSQSRAGELFF. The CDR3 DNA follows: TGTGCCAGCAGTTTCTCGCAGAGCAGGGCCGGGGAGCTGTTTTTT.